A single TCR beta chain is shown here with its context. This CDR3 is built from 14 residues. The V end was cut by 4 bases, the J end by 1 base, with 5 bases between. Germline CDR1 is SGHVS and CDR2 is FNYEAQ. The assay was immunoSEQ multiplex PCR, and TCRdb's table has in-frame clones only and misses some. The table has around 80,000 clones, approximately 91% seen once. The sample originates from a study of T cell responses to AZD1222 COVID-19 vaccine. This clonotype was sampled from an adult in good health. V usage is TRBV7-6 and J usage is TRBJ2-6; D uncertain. Sequenced material: peripheral blood, taken on day 0 of AZD1222 vaccination. This CDR3 is CASSSISGANVLTF. Here the CDR3 DNA reads TGTGCCAGCAGCTCCATTTCTGGGGCCAACGTCCTGACTTTC.